This T cell receptor (beta chain) stems from a study of shared clonotypes between healthy human individuals. The V and J ends lost 4 bases and 2 bases, in that order; junction bases with no gene match: 2. Germline lookup yields CDR1 SGHTA and CDR2 FQGNSA. This CDR3 is 13 amino acids long. Points on this clone: Other nucleotide sequences in the sample specify the same CDR3.

Method: immunoSEQ multiplex PCR; TCRdb's copy keeps in-frame clones and lacks some. The table shows about 1,800,000 clones, with about 94% occurring only once. CD45RO-negative, CCR7-positively selected cells formed the naive CD8 fraction, excluding terminally differentiated effector memory CD45RA+ cells. This chain joins TRBV7-2 and TRBJ2-7, with TRBD2 matching over 7 bases. Specimen: naive CD8+ T cells sorted from blood. This TCR was sampled from a young man in good health. The CDR3 sequence: CASSYGLAYEQYF. The CDR3 nucleotides read TGTGCCAGCAGCTATGGACTAGCCTACGAGCAGTACTTC.